The T cell receptor beta chain under discussion was sequenced for a study of blood T cell repertoires in COVID-19. Study-level information: T cells, B-cell-depleted T cells, or PBMCs provided the cDNA or gDNA that served as material.

V was trimmed by 4 bases and J by 4 bases, leaving 11 bases between them. The CDR3 sequence is 14 residues long. Germline values: CDR1 SGHNT, CDR2 YYREEE (reference sequence). Measured with immunoSEQ multiplex PCR; TCRdb has only the in-frame clones, and not every one. Found here are some 260,000 clones, approximately 86% of them singletons; the top ten hold around 1.4%. The gene calls are TRBV5-4 and TRBJ1-4; D may be TRBD1 (5 bases). The clonotype was recovered from a man at least 80 years old with acute or convalescent COVID-19. Sequenced sample: peripheral blood. The CDR3 reads CASSPGHFNEKLFF. The CDR3 region has the DNA TGTGCCAGCAGCCCCGGACATTTTAATGAAAAACTGTTTTTT. Using reference TRBV5-4 and TRBJ1-4 for the parts outside the CDR3, the full variable domain is ETGVTQSPTHLIKTRGQQVTLRCSSQSGHNTVSWYQQALGQGPQFIFQYYREEENGRGNFPPRFSGLQFPNYSSELNVNALELDDSALYLCASSPGHFNEKLFFGSGTQLSVL.